The clone carrying this T cell receptor beta chain was found a few times. Its matching antigen is unknown. Trimming removed 5 bases from V and 3 bases from J, with 17 bases in between. The germline CDR1 and CDR2 sequences are MNHGY and SAAAGT. The CDR3 contains 15 residues. This record comes from a study of T cell repertoires in cytomegalovirus infection. In TCRdb, the reads were re-called with MiXCR into one record per CDR3 protein. The repertoire includes fewer than 550,000 distinct CDR3 sequences, 15% to 20% of them detected once, and under 30% sits in the top ten. Study results and limitations: Dominating the ex vivo response were HLA-C-restricted CMV-specific TCR beta clonotypes. Identification of carriers of CMV plus the relevant HLA was achieved through cumulative public TCR beta family frequency.

The receptor comes from a human donor in good health (CMV status not recorded). Some clones in this sample may be carry-over from other donors' samples. The chain joins TRBV6-8 to TRBJ2-7, with D possibly called TRBD1 or TRBD2 (6 bases each). Material: CD8+ T cells from PBMCs. In DNA form, the CDR3 reads TGTGCCAGCAGTCCCCGAGTAGGGGGACTCTACGAGCAGTACTTC. The encoded protein is CASSPRVGGLYEQYF.